This record concerns one T cell receptor (beta chain) sequence. The sample is drawn from a study of T cell changes during pregnancy in multiple sclerosis. Germline CDR1 and CDR2: SGHRS and YFSETQ. V shed 3 bases and J 7 bases; nucleotides not matched to a gene: 10. The CDR3 extends over 15 amino acids. Repertoires were generated with immunoSEQ multiplex PCR, while TCRdb's copy carries only in-frame clones and drops some. The sample includes 20,000 to 25,000 clones, more than 85% of them seen just once. The clonotype was recovered from a female donor with multiple sclerosis, enrolled in a pregnancy study. The material was CD4+ T cells from peripheral blood mononuclear cells, obtained in the third trimester of pregnancy. The chain has TRBV5-1 and TRBJ1-2; 9 positions match TRBD1. For the CDR3, the DNA is TGCGCCAGCAGCTCCCCCGGGACAGGGTTGAGTGGCTACACCTTC. This gives the protein CASSSPGTGLSGYTF.